This T cell receptor (beta chain) was profiled in a study of shared clonotypes between healthy human individuals. As for the study in general: There were three CD4 naive, three CD4 memory, two CD8 naive and one CD8 memory plates per donor. Study-level findings and limits: Genetic and exposure-history diversity was limited by the small donor number. In a handful of donors, around 5.5% of naive CD4 clonotypes appeared in common.

Replicate PCRs for sorted subsets used 200 ng DNA; this equaled 25,000 to 35,000 T cell genomes. The method was immunoSEQ multiplex PCR; TCRdb's version includes in-frame clones alone and lacks a portion of them. This sample has 2 million to 2.5 million clones, with more than 85% found just once. This CDR3 is 13 amino acids long. Germline V CDR1 and CDR2: SEHNR, FQNEAQ (reference sequence). Trimming removed 8 bases from V and 3 bases from J, with 14 bases in between. As to this clone: Its antigen remains unknown.

The chain links TRBV7-9 to TRBJ2-7; a weak D match, TRBD1 (6 bases). The sequenced material came from naive CD4+ T cells from PBMCs. Subset here: CD45RA+ positively selected. The receptor was derived from a man aged 18 to 30 in good health. Some clones in this sample may be carry-over from other donors' samples. CDR3 in amino acids: CASRTGTSYEQYF. CDR3 bases: TGTGCCAGCCGCACCGGGACAAGCTACGAGCAGTACTTC.